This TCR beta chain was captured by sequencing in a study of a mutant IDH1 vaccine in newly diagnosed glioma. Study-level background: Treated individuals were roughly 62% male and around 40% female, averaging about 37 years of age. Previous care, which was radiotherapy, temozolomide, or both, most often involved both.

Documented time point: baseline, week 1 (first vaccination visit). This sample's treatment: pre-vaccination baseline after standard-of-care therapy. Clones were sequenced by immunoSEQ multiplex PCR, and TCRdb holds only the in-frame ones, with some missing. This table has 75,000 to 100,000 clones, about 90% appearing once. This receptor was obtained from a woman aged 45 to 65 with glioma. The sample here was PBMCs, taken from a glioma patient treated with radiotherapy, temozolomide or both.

CDR3 amino acids: CAWGQGAVGELFF. CDR3 bases: TGTGCCTGGGGACAGGGGGCGGTCGGGGAGCTGTTTTTT. The V call is TRBV30, the J call TRBJ2-2; TRBD1 aligns across 11 bases. Looked up from germline, CDR1 is GTSNPN and CDR2 is SVGIG (reference sequence). The length of the CDR3 is 13 residues. The V gene end was trimmed by 5 bases and the J gene end by 7 bases; junction bases not matched to a gene: 3.